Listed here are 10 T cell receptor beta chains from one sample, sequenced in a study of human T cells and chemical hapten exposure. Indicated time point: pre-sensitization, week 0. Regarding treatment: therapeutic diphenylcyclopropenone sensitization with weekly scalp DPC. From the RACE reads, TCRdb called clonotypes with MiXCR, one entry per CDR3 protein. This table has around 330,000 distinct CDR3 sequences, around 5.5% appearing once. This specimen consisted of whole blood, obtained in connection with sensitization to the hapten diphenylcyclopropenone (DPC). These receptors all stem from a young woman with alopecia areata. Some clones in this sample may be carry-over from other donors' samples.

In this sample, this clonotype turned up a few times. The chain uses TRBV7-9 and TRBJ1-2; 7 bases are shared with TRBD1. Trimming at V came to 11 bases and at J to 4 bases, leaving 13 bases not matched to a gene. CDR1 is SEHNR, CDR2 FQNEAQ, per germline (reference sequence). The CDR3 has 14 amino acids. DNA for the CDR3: TGTGCCGGGGGGCGAGGGACAGACCCCTATGGCTACACCTTC. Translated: CAGGRGTDPYGYTF.

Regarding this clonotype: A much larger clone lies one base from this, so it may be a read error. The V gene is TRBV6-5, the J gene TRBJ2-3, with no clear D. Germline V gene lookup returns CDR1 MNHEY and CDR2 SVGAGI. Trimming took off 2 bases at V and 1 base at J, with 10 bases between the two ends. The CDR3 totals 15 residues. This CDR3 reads CASSYGPVRTDTQYF. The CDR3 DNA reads TGTGCCAGCAGTTACGGCCCAGTGCGCACAGATACGCAGTATTTT.

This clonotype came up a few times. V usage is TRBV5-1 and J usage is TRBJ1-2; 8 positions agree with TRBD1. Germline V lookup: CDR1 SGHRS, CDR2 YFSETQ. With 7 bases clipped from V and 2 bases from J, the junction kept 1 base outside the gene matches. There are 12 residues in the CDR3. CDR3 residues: CASRQGNYGYTF. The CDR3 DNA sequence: TGCGCCAGCCGACAGGGGAACTATGGCTACACCTTC.

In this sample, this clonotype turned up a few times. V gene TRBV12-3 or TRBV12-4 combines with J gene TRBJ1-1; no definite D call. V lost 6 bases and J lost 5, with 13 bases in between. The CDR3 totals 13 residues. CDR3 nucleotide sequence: TGTGCCAGCAGCCCGGATGTGGGGACTGAAGCTTTCTTT. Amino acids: CASSPDVGTEAFF.

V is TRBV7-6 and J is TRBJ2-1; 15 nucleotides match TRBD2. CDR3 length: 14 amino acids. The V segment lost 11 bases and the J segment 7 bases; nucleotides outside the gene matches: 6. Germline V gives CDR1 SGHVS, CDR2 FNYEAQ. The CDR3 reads CAPGGLAGGNEQFF. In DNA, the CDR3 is TGTGCCCCGGGGGGACTAGCGGGGGGAAATGAGCAGTTCTTC.

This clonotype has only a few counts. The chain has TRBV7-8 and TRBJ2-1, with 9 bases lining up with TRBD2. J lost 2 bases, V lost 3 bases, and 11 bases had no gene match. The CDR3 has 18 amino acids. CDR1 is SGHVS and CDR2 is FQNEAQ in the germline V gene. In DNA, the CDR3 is TGTGCCAGCAGCTTGAGAGACCGCGGGGGGGCTACCTACAATGAGCAGTTCTTC. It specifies CASSLRDRGGATYNEQFF.

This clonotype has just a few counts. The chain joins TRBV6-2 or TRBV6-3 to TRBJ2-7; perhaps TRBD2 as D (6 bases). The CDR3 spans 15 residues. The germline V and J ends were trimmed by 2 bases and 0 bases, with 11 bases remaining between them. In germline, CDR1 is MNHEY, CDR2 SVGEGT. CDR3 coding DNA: TGTGCCAGCAGTTACGCGGGGTCCAGCTCCTACGAGCAGTACTTC. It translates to CASSYAGSSSYEQYF.

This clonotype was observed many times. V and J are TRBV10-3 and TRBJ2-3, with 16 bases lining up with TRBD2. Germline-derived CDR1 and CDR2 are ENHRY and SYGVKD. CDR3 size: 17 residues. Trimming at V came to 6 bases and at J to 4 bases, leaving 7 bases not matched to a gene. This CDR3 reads CAIRVGLAGGRPDTQYF. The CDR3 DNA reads TGTGCCATCAGAGTGGGACTAGCGGGGGGGCGCCCAGATACGCAGTATTTT.

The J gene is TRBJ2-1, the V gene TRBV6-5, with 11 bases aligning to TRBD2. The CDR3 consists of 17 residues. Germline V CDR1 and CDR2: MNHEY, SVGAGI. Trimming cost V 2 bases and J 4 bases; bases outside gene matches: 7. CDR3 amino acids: CASSYTGTSGLYNEQFF. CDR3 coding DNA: TGTGCCAGCAGTTACACAGGGACTAGCGGCCTATACAATGAGCAGTTCTTC.

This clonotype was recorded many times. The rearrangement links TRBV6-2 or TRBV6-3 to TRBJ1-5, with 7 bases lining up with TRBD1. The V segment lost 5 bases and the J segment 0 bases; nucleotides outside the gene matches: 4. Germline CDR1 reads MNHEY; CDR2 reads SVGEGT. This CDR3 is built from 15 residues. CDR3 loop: CASSRQGVSNQPQHF. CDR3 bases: TGTGCCAGCAGTCGGCAGGGGGTTAGCAATCAGCCCCAGCATTTT.